This T cell receptor beta chain was retrieved from a study of siplizumab effects on memory and regulatory T cells. Regarding the study as a whole: Roughly 75-96% of proliferating CD4+ or CD8+ clones lacked a naive or memory phenotype that could be assigned. Alloreactive sequences from unstimulated CD4+ memory cells fell significantly with siplizumab. A minor fraction of alloreactive clones, and no more, mapped to unstimulated subsets. Naive T cells looked more diverse than memory cells and looked like major alloresponse contributors.

In regard to this clone: What it binds is unknown.

Assay used: immunoSEQ multiplex PCR; TCRdb lists only in-frame clones, some missing. Of fewer than 120,000 clones in the sample, roughly 92% were seen once. Between the trimmed V and J ends, which lost 0 bases and 5 bases, there was a span of 8 bases. The CDR3 spans 14 residues. Germline lookup yields CDR1 LGHNA and CDR2 YNFKEQ. The TCR was taken from a human donor in good health. This chain joins TRBV4-2 and TRBJ1-5, with D uncertain. The sequenced sample consisted of CD4+ T cells sorted from blood. CDR3 amino acids: CASSQDRGYQPQHF. The CDR3 nucleotides are TGTGCCAGCAGCCAAGACCGAGGTTATCAGCCCCAGCATTTT.